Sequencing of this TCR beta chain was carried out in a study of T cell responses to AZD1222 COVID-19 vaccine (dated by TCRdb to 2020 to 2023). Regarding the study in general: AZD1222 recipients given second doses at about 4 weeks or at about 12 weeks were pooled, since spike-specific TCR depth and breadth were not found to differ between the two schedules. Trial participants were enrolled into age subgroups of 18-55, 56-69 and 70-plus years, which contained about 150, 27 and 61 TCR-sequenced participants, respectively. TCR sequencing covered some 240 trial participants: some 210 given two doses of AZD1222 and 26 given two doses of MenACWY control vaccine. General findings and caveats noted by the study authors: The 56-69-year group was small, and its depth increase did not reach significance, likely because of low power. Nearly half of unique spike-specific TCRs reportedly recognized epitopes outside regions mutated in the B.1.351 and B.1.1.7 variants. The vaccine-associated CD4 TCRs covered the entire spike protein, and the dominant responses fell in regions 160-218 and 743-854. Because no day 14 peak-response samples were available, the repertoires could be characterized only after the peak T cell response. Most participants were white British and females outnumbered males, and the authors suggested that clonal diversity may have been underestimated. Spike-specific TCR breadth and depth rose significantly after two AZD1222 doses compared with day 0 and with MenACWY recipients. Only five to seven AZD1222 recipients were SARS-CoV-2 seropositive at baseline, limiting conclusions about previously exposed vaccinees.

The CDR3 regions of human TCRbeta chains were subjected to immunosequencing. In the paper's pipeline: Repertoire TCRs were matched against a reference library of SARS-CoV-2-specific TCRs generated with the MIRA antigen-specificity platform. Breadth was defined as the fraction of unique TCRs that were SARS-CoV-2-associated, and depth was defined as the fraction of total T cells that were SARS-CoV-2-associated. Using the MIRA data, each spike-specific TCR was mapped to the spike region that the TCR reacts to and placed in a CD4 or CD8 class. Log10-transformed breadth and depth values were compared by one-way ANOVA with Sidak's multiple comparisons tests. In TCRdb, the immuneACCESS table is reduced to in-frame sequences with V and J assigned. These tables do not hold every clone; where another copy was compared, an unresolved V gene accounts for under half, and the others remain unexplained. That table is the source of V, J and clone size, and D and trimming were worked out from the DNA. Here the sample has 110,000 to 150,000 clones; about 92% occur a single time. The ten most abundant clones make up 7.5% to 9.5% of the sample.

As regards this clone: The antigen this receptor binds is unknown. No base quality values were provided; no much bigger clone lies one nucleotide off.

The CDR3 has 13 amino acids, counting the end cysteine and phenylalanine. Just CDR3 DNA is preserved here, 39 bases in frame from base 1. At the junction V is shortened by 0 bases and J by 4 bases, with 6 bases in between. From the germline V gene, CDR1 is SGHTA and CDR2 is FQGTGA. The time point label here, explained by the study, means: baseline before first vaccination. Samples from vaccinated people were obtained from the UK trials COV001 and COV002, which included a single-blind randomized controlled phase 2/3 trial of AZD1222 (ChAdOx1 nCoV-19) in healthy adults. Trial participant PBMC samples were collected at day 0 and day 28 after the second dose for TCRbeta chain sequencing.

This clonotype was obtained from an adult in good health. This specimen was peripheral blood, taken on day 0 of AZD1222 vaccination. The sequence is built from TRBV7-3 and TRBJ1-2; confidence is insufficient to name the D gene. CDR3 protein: CASSLTKAYGYTF. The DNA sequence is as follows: TGTGCCAGCAGCTTAACGAAGGCCTATGGCTACACCTTC.